This T cell receptor beta chain was sequenced for a study of blood T cells in healthy people across ages (dated by TCRdb to about 2015). For the wider study: In model experiments, template switching captured about one uniquely barcoded TCR beta cDNA molecule for every two T cells. To avoid experimental bias, donors of different ages were randomly spread across the sequencing lanes. Age-related changes in TCR beta repertoire diversity were measured in the study by deep sequencing normalized with unique cDNA molecular identifiers. The donors were split into four age groups: young (average around 15 years), middle-aged (39), aged (approximately 60) and long-lived (approximately 80). Using the same blood draw, the study looked at two additional independent replicas of 1 million unique cDNA reads for two donors, one aged 18 to 30 and the other aged 80 or older. Points the paper makes about the study in general: Estimates of total diversity based on one million sequenced T cells were regarded as lower bounds and as underestimates. Compared with the aged group, the long-lived group had more naive CD4+ T cells, fewer expanded clones and increased TCR diversity, a pattern suggesting age selection. Since profiling was done on bulk unsorted PBMCs, naive and antigen-experienced compartments could not be conclusively compared. Observed TCR beta diversity per million T cells fell roughly linearly with age, and a significant reduction was already apparent by age roughly 40. Because the CMV infection status of the donors was unknown, age-related changes in expanded clonotypes may potentially have been confounded. There was a strong correlation between observed TCR beta diversity and the percentage of naive T cells measured by flow cytometry.

V is cut back by 6 bases and J by 2 bases, with 3 bases in the junction unmatched. Reading the germline V gene (reference sequence) gives CDR1 DFQATT and CDR2 SNEGSKA. The CDR3 covers 13 residues, taking in both the cysteine and the phenylalanine. The read is trimmed to its CDR3 DNA, 39 bases read in frame from base 1. Systemically healthy Caucasian individuals from Russia, some 38 in total and aged roughly 6 to 100 years, were included as donors. Each donor gave about 10 milliliters of peripheral blood, drawn into EDTA-treated Vacutainer tubes. PBMCs were isolated by Ficoll-Paque density-gradient centrifugation, with at least 6 million obtained per sample. Trizol reagent was used to extract total RNA from the PBMCs, yielding at least 6 micrograms per sample. Naive CD45RAhigh/CD27high T cell percentages were measured by flow cytometry on a PBMC aliquot from every donor. For this clonotype: Its antigen target is currently unknown. Base qualities are not at hand, and no much larger clone is one base apart.

Library preparation was by 5' RACE. Instrument used: Illumina HiSeq 2500. A second PCR of roughly 6 to 11 cycles was run with a J-beta primer mix and a sample-barcoded 5' primer. Each TCR beta cDNA molecule received a unique molecular identifier from a template-switch 5' adaptor carrying 12 random nucleotides. Each sample yielded at least 3 million CDR3-containing paired-end reads. The Mint cDNA synthesis kit, primed by a TRBC-specific oligonucleotide, was used to synthesize first-strand cDNA from all RNA. After uracil-DNA glycosylase treatment, a first 18-cycle PCR used universal primers M1SS and BC2_uni_R on all cDNA. For the original study's pipeline: For normalization, 1 million high-quality reads were randomly selected from each sample, with every read carrying a distinct molecular identifier. Instead of being binned into consensus sequences, reads that shared molecular identifiers were thrown out. MiTCR, with a Q25 quality threshold and the strictest error-elimination algorithm, was used for CDR3 identification, clonotype clustering and error correction. A nonparametric unseen species model using Euler transformation provided a lower-bound estimate of total TCR beta diversity. TCRdb itself trimmed the public reads at Q25 with fastp, ran MiXCR and retained productive beta chains. When rows share a CDR3 protein, they turn into one entry using the most common DNA and genes. These V and J calls originate from TCRdb's pipeline instead of the authors' own analysis. This sample is represented by roughly 500,000 distinct CDR3 sequences; approximately 25% of them were singletons. The biggest ten clones account for about 18% of the sample.

The receptor was isolated from a woman aged 70-85 years in good health. The specimen sequenced was blood. Rearrangement joined TRBV20-1 to TRBJ2-3, with 9 middle bases fitting TRBD2. The CDR3 protein: CSARTSVTDTQYF. The nucleotides are TGCAGTGCCAGGACTAGCGTCACAGATACGCAGTATTTT.